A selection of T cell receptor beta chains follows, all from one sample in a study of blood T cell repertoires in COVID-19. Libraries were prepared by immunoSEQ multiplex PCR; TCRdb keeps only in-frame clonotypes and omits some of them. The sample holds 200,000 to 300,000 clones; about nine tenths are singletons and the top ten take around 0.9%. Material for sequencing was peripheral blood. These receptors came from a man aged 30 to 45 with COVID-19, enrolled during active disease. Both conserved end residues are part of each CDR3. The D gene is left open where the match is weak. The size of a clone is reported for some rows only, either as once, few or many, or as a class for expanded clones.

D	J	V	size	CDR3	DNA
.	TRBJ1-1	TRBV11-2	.	CASSFGRHAGTEAFF	TGTGCCAGCAGCTTTGGCAGACATGCAGGCACTGAAGCTTTCTTT
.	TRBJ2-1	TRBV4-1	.	CASSQIGLSSYNEQFF	TGCGCCAGCAGCCAAATTGGACTTAGCTCCTACAATGAGCAGTTCTTC
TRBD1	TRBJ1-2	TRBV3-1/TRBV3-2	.	CASSSTGSGGYTF	TGTGCCAGCAGCTCGACAGGGTCTGGTGGCTACACCTTC
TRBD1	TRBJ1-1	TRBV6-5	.	CASTLTGRNTEAFF	TGTGCCAGCACTCTGACAGGGCGGAACACTGAAGCTTTCTTT
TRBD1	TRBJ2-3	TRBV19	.	CASSDRGPDTQYF	TGTGCCAGTAGCGACAGGGGACCAGATACGCAGTATTTT
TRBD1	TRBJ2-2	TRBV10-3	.	CAIREDRGGTGELFF	TGTGCCATCAGGGAAGACAGGGGTGGCACCGGGGAGCTGTTTTTT
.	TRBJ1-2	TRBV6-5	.	CASSYRVHNYGYTF	TGTGCCAGCAGTTACAGAGTCCATAACTATGGCTACACCTTC
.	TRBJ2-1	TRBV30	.	CAWSERYNEQFF	TGTGCCTGGAGTGAACGGTACAATGAGCAGTTCTTC
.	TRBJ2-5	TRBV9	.	CASSVEGGIVTQYF	TGTGCCAGCAGCGTAGAGGGGGGGATAGTCACCCAGTACTTC
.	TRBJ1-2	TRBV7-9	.	CASLSRERINYGYTF	TGTGCCAGCCTTTCCCGCGAGAGGATCAACTATGGCTACACCTTC
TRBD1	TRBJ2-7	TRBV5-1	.	CASSWTGDEQYF	TGCGCCAGCAGCTGGACAGGGGACGAGCAGTACTTC
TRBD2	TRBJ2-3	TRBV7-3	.	CASSHRLAGRTDTQYF	TGTGCCAGCAGCCACCGACTAGCGGGGCGCACAGATACGCAGTATTTT
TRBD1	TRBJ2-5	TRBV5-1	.	CASSRGQAPETQYF	TGCGCCAGCAGCCGGGGACAGGCCCCAGAGACCCAGTACTTC
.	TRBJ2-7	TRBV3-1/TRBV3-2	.	CASSAGAREQYF	TGTGCCAGCAGCGCGGGGGCTCGGGAGCAGTACTTC
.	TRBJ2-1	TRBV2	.	CASSDRLAQFF	TGTGCCAGCAGTGATAGGTTAGCCCAGTTCTTC
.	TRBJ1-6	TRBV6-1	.	CASSEGRGNPPLHF	TGTGCCAGCAGTGAAGGGAGAGGTAACCCACCCCTCCACTTT
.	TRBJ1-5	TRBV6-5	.	CASSYDRSQNQPQHF	TGTGCCAGCAGTTATGACAGGTCTCAAAATCAGCCCCAGCATTTT
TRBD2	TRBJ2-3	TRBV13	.	CASTPFGGVLLDTQYF	TGTGCCAGCACCCCCTTCGGGGGGGTCCTATTAGATACGCAGTATTTT
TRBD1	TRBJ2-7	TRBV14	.	CASIPNQGAVHFYEQYF	TGTGCCAGCATTCCCAATCAGGGGGCAGTTCATTTTTACGAGCAGTACTTC
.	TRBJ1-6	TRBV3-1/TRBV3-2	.	CASSQRRGNSPLHF	TGTGCCAGCAGCCAGAGGAGGGGAAATTCACCCCTCCACTTT
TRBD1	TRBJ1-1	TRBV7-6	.	CASSSRQGGGTEAFF	TGTGCCAGCAGCTCTCGACAGGGGGGAGGCACTGAAGCTTTCTTT
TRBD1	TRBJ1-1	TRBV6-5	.	CASSYGQGAGSTEAFF	TGTGCCAGCAGTTACGGACAGGGGGCGGGTAGCACTGAAGCTTTCTTT
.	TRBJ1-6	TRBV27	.	CASSWTASPAGFNSPLHF	TGTGCCAGCAGTTGGACCGCTTCCCCGGCAGGGTTCAATTCACCCCTCCACTTT
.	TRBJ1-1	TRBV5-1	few	CASSSGTQNTEAFF	TGCGCCAGCAGCTCCGGGACACAGAACACTGAAGCTTTCTTT
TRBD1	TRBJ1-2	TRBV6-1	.	CASSDRTGRGYTF	TGTGCCAGCAGTGACCGGACAGGCAGGGGCTACACCTTC